This passage covers 30 T cell receptor beta chains from one sample sequenced in a study of shared clonotypes between healthy human individuals (dated by TCRdb to about 2020). The library was obtained by the immunoSEQ multiplex PCR assay. Sourced from immuneACCESS, this table was stored by TCRdb with only in-frame sequences that have V and J called. A share of the clones is absent; for the studies checked, an unresolved V gene accounts for under half, and the remainder has no known explanation. For this sample the table gives 2 million to 2.5 million clones, of which under 95% were detected only once. The top ten clones comprise approximately 0.39% of the sample. The sample was naive CD4+ T cells from PBMCs. In the paper's terms, the cell subset or site label means: CD45RA+ positively selected. The receptors were sampled from a man aged 18 to 30 in good health. Some clones in this sample may be carry-over from other donors' samples.

The J gene is TRBJ1-2, the V gene TRBV6-5; D is possibly TRBD1 (6 bases). This CDR3 contains 14 residues. The V gene's germline CDR1 is MNHEY and CDR2 SVGAGI. With 2 bases removed from V and 6 bases from J, the gap between germline ends came to 13 bases. CDR3 in amino acids: CASSYARGYDGYTF. The CDR3 DNA is TGTGCCAGCAGTTACGCGAGGGGGTACGATGGCTACACCTTC.

The gene calls are TRBV28 and TRBJ1-4; D is perhaps TRBD1 (5 bases). V was shortened by 5 bases and J by 4 bases, with 11 bases between the two germline ends. Germline values: CDR1 MDHEN, CDR2 SYDVKM. The CDR3 is 14 amino acids. As DNA, the CDR3 is TGTGCCAGCAGTCTGGGGCCCCTTAATGAAAAACTGTTTTTT. Protein: CASSLGPLNEKLFF.

The V and J genes are TRBV6-6 and TRBJ2-1; the D gene is possibly TRBD2 (6 bases). The germline gives CDR1 MNHNY, CDR2 SVGAGI (reference sequence). V was pared by 10 bases and J by 7 bases, with 20 bases between. CDR3 length: 14 residues. The CDR3: CATELGGSENEQFF. The DNA of the CDR3 is TGTGCCACCGAGTTGGGGGGTTCTGAGAATGAGCAGTTCTTC.

The V call is TRBV23-1, the J call TRBJ2-6; D unclear. TRBV23-1 is designated an ORF whose function remains uncertain. V shed 8 bases and J shed 0 bases, with 11 bases lying between them. The length of the CDR3 is 15 residues. CDR3 region: CASVRKASGANVLTF. Written as DNA, the CDR3 is TGCGCCAGCGTCCGGAAGGCCTCTGGGGCCAACGTCCTGACTTTC.

This chain links TRBV5-4 with TRBJ2-5; 9 bases map to TRBD2. Germline CDR1 and CDR2: SGHNT and YYREEE (reference sequence). The J segment lost 4 bases and the V segment lost 0 bases, leaving 4 bases of the junction unmatched. The CDR3 is made up of 15 amino acids. The CDR3 is CASSLAAGGPETQYF. The CDR3 nucleotides are TGTGCCAGCAGCTTGGCAGCGGGAGGCCCAGAGACCCAGTACTTC.

Of note for this clone: A junction boundary mismatches the germline segment, possibly from a read error. This CDR3 is also generated by other DNA sequences in the sample. The V and J genes are TRBV18 and TRBJ1-1; D is perhaps TRBD1 (6 bases). This CDR3 spans 14 amino acids. CDR1 is KGHSH, CDR2 LQKENI, per germline. The CDR3 nucleotides read TGTGCCAGCTCGCCACAGGGTCTGAACACTGAAGCTTTCTTT. Translated: CASSPQGLNTEAFF. The variable domain in full, completed from reference TRBV18 and TRBJ1-1, reads NAGVMQNPRHLVRRRGQEARLRCSPMKGHSHVYWYRQLPEEGLKFMVYLQKENIIDESGMPKERFSAEFPKEGPSILRIQQVVRGDSAAYFCASSPQGLNTEAFFGQGTRLTVV.

The V call is TRBV27, the J call TRBJ1-2; 10 nucleotides align to TRBD1. Germline V CDR1 and CDR2: MNHEY, SMNVEV (reference sequence). With 6 bases clipped from V and 8 bases from J, the junction kept 15 bases outside the gene matches. This CDR3 spans 16 amino acids. The CDR3 DNA reads as TGTGCCAGCAGAGGGACAGGGGACCGACCTGGGCAAGGCTACACCTTC. Amino acids: CASRGTGDRPGQGYTF.

The V and J genes are TRBV9 and TRBJ2-1, with 9 bases that match TRBD2. The CDR3 is made up of 15 amino acids. CDR1 and CDR2 (germline): SGDLS, YYNGEE. The junction had 13 bases not matched to a gene; V was cut back by 0 bases and J by 15 bases. The CDR3 loop is CASSVAEGGRAGAFF. The CDR3 region has the DNA TGTGCCAGCAGCGTAGCAGAAGGCGGGAGGGCCGGGGCGTTCTTC.

This clone was seen only once. The chain has TRBV5-1 and TRBJ2-1; D possibly uses TRBD1 or TRBD2 (6 bases each). V was shortened by 6 bases and J by 4 bases, with 20 bases between the two germline ends. From germline, CDR1 is SGHRS and CDR2 YFSETQ. This CDR3 contains 16 residues. CDR3 region: CASTQEGHLVYNEQFF. The CDR3 nucleotides are TGCGCCAGCACCCAGGAGGGACACTTGGTTTACAATGAGCAGTTCTTC.

The chain recombines TRBV5-4 with TRBJ2-1; 8 bases fit TRBD2. The V gene's germline CDR1 is SGHNT and CDR2 YYREEE (reference sequence). This CDR3 region has 15 residues. The V gene end was trimmed by 4 bases and the J gene end by 8 bases; junction bases not matched to a gene: 11. CDR3 protein: CASSVTSGAVDEQFF. CDR3 in DNA: TGTGCCAGCAGCGTCACTAGCGGAGCGGTCGATGAGCAGTTCTTC.

The J gene is TRBJ2-3, the V gene TRBV2; D remains unclear. Germline V gene sequence: CDR1 SNHLY, CDR2 FYNNEI. Trimming removed 5 bases from V and 2 bases from J, with 5 bases in between. The CDR3 is 12 amino acids. Here the CDR3 reads CASSRYTDTQYF. In DNA form, the CDR3 reads TGTGCCAGCAGTCGTTACACAGATACGCAGTATTTT.

The chain has TRBV7-2 and TRBJ2-1; a weak D match, TRBD2 (7 bases). The V gene lost 3 bases and the J gene lost 15 bases, with 18 bases spanning the gap. Germline assignment: CDR1 SGHTA and CDR2 FQGNSA. The length of the CDR3 is 13 residues. This CDR3 is CASSFEQGTGGFF. The CDR3 coding sequence is TGTGCCAGCAGCTTCGAACAGGGAACGGGGGGGTTCTTC.

The gene calls are TRBV6-5 and TRBJ2-2; 9 bases fit TRBD1. V shed 6 bases, J shed 6 bases, and the junction held 8 bases outside the gene matches. Germline CDR1 and CDR2: MNHEY and SVGAGI. The CDR3 sequence is 15 residues long. The CDR3 nucleotides are TGTGCCAGCAGGCCGGGACAGGGATTCGCCGGGGAGCTGTTTTTT. This codes for CASRPGQGFAGELFF.

CDR3 nucleotides: TGTGCCAGCAGCTTGGTGGGGGGAGAAACTGAAGCTTTCTTT. Protein: CASSLVGGETEAFF. The genes are TRBV5-5 and TRBJ1-1, with TRBD1 as a possible D gene (5 bases). The CDR3 has 14 residues. The germline V gene has CDR1 SGHKS and CDR2 YYEKEE (reference sequence). Trimming removed 0 bases from V and 5 bases from J, with 11 bases in between.

The genes are TRBV18 and TRBJ2-5; D call uncertain. V was shortened by 3 bases and J by 1 base, with 15 bases between the two germline ends. Germline assignment: CDR1 KGHSH and CDR2 LQKENI. The CDR3 contains 16 residues. CDR3 nucleotide sequence: TGTGCCAGCTCACCCGGTATTGGGCGAATCCAAGAGACCCAGTACTTC. Its translation is CASSPGIGRIQETQYF.

The chain is built from TRBV5-6 and TRBJ2-5; maybe TRBD2 (5 bases). The CDR3 spans 17 residues. CDR1 SGHDT and CDR2 YYEEEE come from the germline V gene. Trimming left V 2 bases short and J 4 bases short, with 21 bases between. Here the CDR3 reads CASSLLRAARSGETQYF. Here the CDR3 DNA reads TGTGCCAGCAGCTTACTCCGAGCGGCCCGGAGCGGAGAGACCCAGTACTTC. Drawing the rest from reference TRBV5-6 and TRBJ2-5, the complete variable domain is DAGVTQSPTHLIKTRGQQVTLRCSPKSGHDTVSWYQQALGQGPQFIFQYYEEEERQRGNFPDRFSGHQFPNYSSELNVNALLLGDSALYLCASSLLRAARSGETQYFGPGTRLLVL.

V is TRBV7-6 and J is TRBJ1-5, with no clear D. The CDR3 is 14 residues long. Germline CDR1 is SGHVS and CDR2 is FNYEAQ. Trimming removed 3 bases at V and 0 bases at J, with 6 bases between. The CDR3 nucleotides are TGTGCCAGCAGCTTGCAATATAGCAATCAGCCCCAGCATTTT. Translating it yields CASSLQYSNQPQHF.

This chain joins TRBV2 and TRBJ2-1; TRBD2 matches at 8 bases. Germline V gene sequence: CDR1 SNHLY, CDR2 FYNNEI. The trim removed 4 bases at V and 2 bases at J, leaving 1 base unmatched. CDR3 size: 14 residues. The CDR3 reads CASSAGLAYNEQFF. The CDR3 bases are TGTGCCAGCAGTGCGGGACTAGCCTACAATGAGCAGTTCTTC.

The rearrangement uses TRBV27 and TRBJ1-1; D gene ambiguous. Germline CDR1 reads MNHEY; CDR2 reads SMNVEV (reference sequence). This CDR3 has 14 amino acids. Between the trimmed V and J ends, which lost 1 base and 1 base, there was a span of 7 bases. The CDR3 region has the DNA TGTGCCAGCAGTTTATTGGGGAAGAACACTGAAGCTTTCTTT. Translating gives CASSLLGKNTEAFF.

V is TRBV7-2 and J is TRBJ2-7; 9 nucleotides agree with TRBD1. The CDR3 runs 16 residues. From germline, CDR1 is SGHTA and CDR2 FQGNSA. V lost 2 bases, J lost 4 bases, and 9 bases stayed unmatched. CDR3 loop: CASSLYMGQGSYEQYF. Here the CDR3 DNA reads TGTGCCAGCAGCTTATATATGGGACAGGGATCATACGAGCAGTACTTC.

The chain combines TRBV4-1 with TRBJ2-2; 15 bases agree with TRBD2. Germline V gene data show CDR1 as MGHRA and CDR2 as YSYEKL. V shed 5 bases, J shed 5 bases, and the junction held 6 bases outside the gene matches. This CDR3 contains 17 residues. The CDR3 reads CASSYPGLAGGTGELFF. In DNA, the CDR3 is TGCGCCAGCAGCTATCCGGGACTAGCGGGAGGTACCGGGGAGCTGTTTTTT.

This clone showed up just a few times. This chain links TRBV20-1 with TRBJ1-3; D gene unclear. From germline, CDR1 is DFQATT and CDR2 SNEGSKA (reference sequence). The CDR3 consists of 11 residues. Here the CDR3 DNA reads TGCGAGCGTTCCTCTGGAAACACCATATATTTT. Translation: CERSSGNTIYF.

The gene calls are TRBV27 and TRBJ1-1; 7 nucleotides line up with TRBD1. Trimming removed 5 bases from V and 0 bases from J; junction bases left unmatched: 9. Germline V gives CDR1 MNHEY, CDR2 SMNVEV (reference sequence). The CDR3 is 16 residues long. CDR3 amino acids: CASSKQPGQMNTEAFF. In DNA, the CDR3 is TGTGCCAGCAGTAAACAACCGGGACAGATGAACACTGAAGCTTTCTTT.

As concerns this clone: Other DNA sequences in the same sample also yield this CDR3. CDR3 residues: CASSLSGNSYNEQFF. In nucleotides, the CDR3 is TGTGCCAGCAGCTTAAGCGGAAACTCCTACAATGAGCAGTTCTTC. V and J are TRBV7-3 and TRBJ2-1; D is unclear. V gave up 1 base and J gave up 0 bases, with 7 bases separating them. Germline V CDR1 and CDR2: SGHTA, FQGTGA. The CDR3 consists of 15 residues.

This chain connects TRBV27 to TRBJ1-4; tentative D call: TRBD1 (5 bases). Trimming cost V 5 bases and J 6 bases, with 19 bases left between them. The germline gives CDR1 MNHEY, CDR2 SMNVEV (reference sequence). This CDR3 is 16 amino acids long. The DNA of the CDR3 is TGTGCCAGCAGTAGGACTTACAGGCCCGGTGATGAAAAACTGTTTTTT. Translation gives CASSRTYRPGDEKLFF.

The chain has TRBV5-5 and TRBJ1-2, with 7 bases identical to TRBD1. V lost 4 bases, J lost 1 base, and 4 bases stayed unmatched. The CDR3 runs to 14 residues. The germline V gene has CDR1 SGHKS and CDR2 YYEKEE (reference sequence). The CDR3 DNA sequence: TGTGCCAGCAGCCCTACAGGGGATAACTATGGCTACACCTTC. As protein: CASSPTGDNYGYTF.

This chain links TRBV5-1 with TRBJ1-1; D might be TRBD1 (6 bases). There are 15 residues in the CDR3. Germline V lookup: CDR1 SGHRS, CDR2 YFSETQ. V was pared by 0 bases and J by 7 bases, with 16 bases between. Here the CDR3 DNA reads TGCGCCAGCAGCTTGGGCCGACAGGAGTTTGGTGAAGCTTTCTTT. This codes for CASSLGRQEFGEAFF.

The J gene is TRBJ2-7, the V gene TRBV7-9; 9 nucleotides match TRBD1. The V gene end was trimmed by 5 bases and the J gene end by 3 bases; junction bases not matched to a gene: 11. The CDR3 spans 16 residues. CDR1 and CDR2 (germline): SEHNR, FQNEAQ (reference sequence). Here the CDR3 reads CASSGLQGADFYEQYF. The DNA of the CDR3 is TGTGCCAGCAGCGGATTACAGGGGGCGGATTTCTACGAGCAGTACTTC.

This clone came up a few times. This CDR3 reads CASNRQSEAFF. CDR3 DNA sequence: TGTGCCAGCAACCGGCAGAGTGAAGCTTTCTTT. This sequence joins TRBV6-1 and TRBJ1-1; D unclear. The V gene lost 7 bases and the J gene lost 7 bases, with 10 bases spanning the gap. In germline, CDR1 is MNHNS, CDR2 SASEGT. CDR3 length equals 11 residues.

About this clone itself: Within the sample, other DNA sequences also encode this same CDR3. This rearrangement joins TRBV28 to TRBJ1-1; no definite D call. Looked up from germline, CDR1 is MDHEN and CDR2 is SYDVKM. The V end lost 2 bases, the J end lost 4 bases, and 5 bases lay between the germline ends. This CDR3 is built from 12 residues. As DNA, the CDR3 is TGTGCCAGCAGTTTAGCGGGCACTGAAGCTTTCTTT. Amino acids: CASSLAGTEAFF.